The 29 T cell receptor beta chains below come from one sample, sequenced in a study of blood T cell repertoires in COVID-19 (TCRdb year 2020). The library was generated by the immunoSEQ multiplex PCR assay. The immuneACCESS repertoire file appears here via TCRdb, limited to in-frame rearrangements. These files lack a portion of the clones; in checked studies, under half of the deficit traces to unresolved V genes, and the cause of the others is not known. This sample lists some 110,000 clones; approximately 87% were detected once. The leading ten clones occupy under 2.5% of the sample. The sample consisted of peripheral blood. These TCRs come from a man aged 25-40 years with acute or convalescent COVID-19.

The chain links TRBV7-2 to TRBJ2-7; 8 bases are shared with TRBD1. Germline V gene data show CDR1 as SGHTA and CDR2 as FQGNSA. The CDR3 consists of 15 residues. The V and J ends lost 2 bases and 0 bases, in that order; junction bases with no gene match: 3. The CDR3 here is CASSLQGASSYEQYV. DNA for the CDR3: TGTGCCAGCAGCTTACAGGGGGCGAGCTCCTACGAGCAGTACGTC.

The chain recombines TRBV6-5 with TRBJ1-1, with TRBD1 matching over 7 bases. CDR1 MNHEY and CDR2 SVGAGI come from the germline V gene. Unmatched junction bases numbered 2, after V lost 6 bases and J lost 1 base. The length of the CDR3 is 13 residues. The CDR3 loop reads CASRQGKNTEAFF. The CDR3 DNA is TGTGCCAGCAGACAGGGGAAGAACACTGAAGCTTTCTTT.

This rearrangement joins TRBV10-1 to TRBJ2-5; 8 nucleotides align to TRBD1. The CDR3 sequence is 13 residues long. The V gene end was trimmed by 3 bases and the J gene end by 7 bases; junction bases not matched to a gene: 4. Germline V gene sequence: CDR1 WNHNN, CDR2 SYGVQD (reference sequence). In DNA form, the CDR3 reads TGCGCCAGCAGTGACCAACAGGGGGGGACCCAGTACTTC. Amino acid sequence: CASSDQQGGTQYF.

V and J are TRBV7-8 and TRBJ2-3; the match to TRBD2 covers 8 bases. The germline V gene encodes CDR1 SGHVS and CDR2 FQNEAQ. CDR3 length equals 16 residues. Trimming removed 6 bases from V and 2 bases from J; junction bases left unmatched: 10. The CDR3 bases are TGTGCCAGCAGAGTTAGCGGGATTGGGGCCACAGATACGCAGTATTTT. The encoded protein is CASRVSGIGATDTQYF.

This sequence joins TRBV9 and TRBJ1-1, with D perhaps matching TRBD1 (5 bases). V was cut by 0 bases and J by 5 bases, with 14 bases left in between. The CDR3 consists of 15 residues. Germline values: CDR1 SGDLS, CDR2 YYNGEE. The CDR3 DNA follows: TGTGCCAGCAGCGTAGCTCCAGGGTGGGATACTGAAGCTTTCTTT. It specifies CASSVAPGWDTEAFF.

This chain uses TRBV12-5 with TRBJ2-2, with a tentative D call TRBD2 (5 bases). This CDR3 contains 13 residues. The germline V gene encodes CDR1 LGHNT and CDR2 FRNRAP. Between the trimmed V and J ends, which lost 6 bases and 3 bases, there was a span of 8 bases. The CDR3 coding sequence is TGTGCTAGTGGGATTAGCGACACCGGGGAGCTGTTTTTT. This translates into CASGISDTGELFF.

V is TRBV9 and J is TRBJ2-3; D is perhaps TRBD2 (6 bases). The germline gives CDR1 SGDLS, CDR2 YYNGEE. The CDR3 spans 13 residues. V was trimmed by 3 bases and J by 6 bases, leaving 11 bases between them. CDR3 in amino acids: CASSAGTPDTQYF. CDR3 bases: TGTGCCAGCAGCGCTGGGACTCCGGATACGCAGTATTTT.

This chain joins TRBV5-1 and TRBJ2-1; TRBD1 is a possible D gene (7 bases). With 0 bases removed from V and 2 bases from J, the gap between germline ends came to 12 bases. CDR3 size: 16 residues. Germline lookup yields CDR1 SGHRS and CDR2 YFSETQ. DNA for the CDR3: TGCGCCAGCAGCTTGGGGCAGGGGGAGGCCTACAATGAGCAGTTCTTC. This encodes CASSLGQGEAYNEQFF.

The CDR3 bases are TGTGCCAGCCAAACCGGACAGGCGAGAAATGAAAAACTGTTTTTT. Its protein is CASQTGQARNEKLFF. The chain employs TRBV19 and TRBJ1-4, with 7 nucleotides matching TRBD1. Trimming cost V 9 bases and J 5 bases; bases outside gene matches: 12. The CDR3 runs to 15 residues. Looked up from germline, CDR1 is LNHDA and CDR2 is SQIVND (reference sequence). The complete variable domain, with remaining parts taken from reference TRBV19 and TRBJ1-4, reads DGGITQSPKYLFRKEGQNVTLSCEQNLNHDAMYWYRQDPGQGLRLIYYSQIVNDFQKGDIAEGYSVSREKKESFPLTVTSAQKNPTAFYLCASQTGQARNEKLFFGSGTQLSVL.

The rearrangement joins TRBV5-1 to TRBJ2-7, with 8 bases fitting TRBD2. This CDR3 has 17 amino acids. The germline CDR1 and CDR2 sequences are SGHRS and YFSETQ. Losses at the gene ends were 0 bases for V and 6 bases for J; bases not matched to a gene: 14. This CDR3 is CASSLATLRGARREQYF. The CDR3 nucleotides read TGCGCCAGCAGCTTGGCGACTTTGCGGGGGGCCCGACGCGAGCAGTACTTC.

The rearrangement joins TRBV6-5 to TRBJ2-3; possibly TRBD1 for D (5 bases). V lost 2 bases and J 4 bases, leaving 13 bases between the germline ends. This CDR3 is built from 15 residues. From germline, CDR1 is MNHEY and CDR2 SVGAGI. The CDR3 reads CASSYQGLSADTQYF. For the CDR3, the DNA is TGTGCCAGCAGTTACCAGGGTCTTTCAGCAGATACGCAGTATTTT.

The chain employs TRBV18 and TRBJ2-1; possibly TRBD2 for D (7 bases). The ends were cut back, 1 base at V and 5 bases at J, with 21 bases in the middle. The CDR3 length is 18 residues. The germline V gene has CDR1 KGHSH and CDR2 LQKENI. The CDR3 sequence: CASSPQVPGEGGDNEQFF. DNA of the CDR3: TGTGCCAGCTCACCACAAGTACCCGGCGAGGGGGGGGACAATGAGCAGTTCTTC.

The rearrangement joins TRBV3-1 (or the pseudogene TRBV3-2) to TRBJ1-6; 7 bases are a match to TRBD1. This CDR3 contains 15 residues. CDR1 and CDR2 (germline): LGHDT, YNNKEL (reference sequence). V shed 4 bases, J shed 9 bases, and the junction held 9 bases outside the gene matches. Written as DNA, the CDR3 is TGTGCCAGCAGCCGGGACCTACCAGGGGGTTCACCCCTCCACTTT. Translated, it gives CASSRDLPGGSPLHF.

This chain joins TRBV6-6 and TRBJ2-7; 7 bases are shared with TRBD1. This CDR3 region has 14 residues. The J segment lost 0 bases and the V segment lost 6 bases, leaving 5 bases of the junction unmatched. Germline CDR1 reads MNHNY; CDR2 reads SVGAGI (reference sequence). Here the CDR3 DNA reads TGTGCCAGCAGCTTGACAGGGAGCTCCTACGAGCAGTACTTC. It specifies CASSLTGSSYEQYF.

The chain uses TRBV5-4 and TRBJ2-3, with 9 positions matching TRBD2. V was clipped by 4 bases and J by 2 bases; unmatched bases: 8. Germline CDR1 SGHNT, CDR2 YYREEE (reference sequence). The length of the CDR3 is 16 residues. Here the CDR3 reads CASSHPGGGVTDTQYF. CDR3 DNA sequence: TGTGCCAGCAGCCACCCAGGCGGGGGGGTCACAGATACGCAGTATTTT.

The gene calls are TRBV4-1 and TRBJ1-4, with TRBD1 matching over 7 bases. Germline V gene lookup returns CDR1 MGHRA and CDR2 YSYEKL. J was trimmed by 5 bases and V by 4 bases; bases with no gene match: 4. This CDR3 is 14 amino acids long. CDR3 protein: CASSPTGKNEKLFF. The CDR3 bases are TGCGCCAGCAGCCCGACAGGGAAGAATGAAAAACTGTTTTTT.

The gene calls are TRBV19 and TRBJ1-6; 10 bases map to TRBD1. Germline loops: CDR1 LNHDA, CDR2 SQIVND (reference sequence). Unmatched junction bases numbered 9, after V lost 6 bases and J lost 7 bases. The CDR3 consists of 16 residues. CDR3 in amino acids: CASSLRDRGSNSPLHF. The CDR3 region has the DNA TGTGCCAGTAGCCTCCGGGACAGGGGTAGCAATTCACCCCTCCACTTT.

V is TRBV30 and J is TRBJ2-5; D remains unclear. The V and J ends lost 0 bases and 4 bases respectively, with 6 bases between them. This CDR3 region has 12 residues. CDR1 and CDR2 (germline): GTSNPN, SVGIG (reference sequence). CDR3 DNA: TGTGCCTGGAGTGTTCTAGGAGAGACCCAGTACTTC. It is translated as CAWSVLGETQYF.

V is TRBV6-5 and J is TRBJ2-1; 9 nucleotides line up with TRBD1. Germline assignment: CDR1 MNHEY and CDR2 SVGAGI. The CDR3 is made up of 16 amino acids. Trimming took 0 bases from V and 6 from J; bases not matched to a gene: 6. The CDR3 reads CASSYSGQGTGNEQFF. CDR3 coding DNA: TGTGCCAGCAGTTACTCTGGACAGGGGACAGGCAATGAGCAGTTCTTC.

The V and J genes are TRBV27 and TRBJ1-4; TRBD1 matches at 9 bases. V was pared by 6 bases and J by 4 bases, with 9 bases of the junction left unmatched. The length of the CDR3 is 16 residues. CDR1 MNHEY and CDR2 SMNVEV come from the germline V gene (reference sequence). The CDR3 DNA reads as TGTGCCAGCAGCAATCGTCCGGGACAGGGTAATGAAAAACTGTTTTTT. Translated: CASSNRPGQGNEKLFF.

The table lists this clone with a few counts. This sequence joins TRBV12-5 and TRBJ2-1; D uncertain. V lost 3 bases to trimming and J lost 0 bases, with 15 bases between them. The CDR3 runs 17 residues. CDR1 is LGHNT, CDR2 FRNRAP, per germline. For the CDR3, the DNA is TGTGCTAGTGGTTTTAAACTGGCGTCTAGCTCCTACAATGAGCAGTTCTTC. Amino acids: CASGFKLASSSYNEQFF.

V is TRBV18 and J is TRBJ1-5; D gene uncertain. With 3 bases removed from V and 4 bases from J, the gap between germline ends came to 7 bases. The CDR3 totals 13 residues. Germline V CDR1 and CDR2: KGHSH, LQKENI. The CDR3 sequence: CASSPAGNQPQHF. The CDR3 nucleotides read TGTGCCAGCTCACCGGCGGGAAATCAGCCCCAGCATTTT.

This chain joins TRBV6-4 and TRBJ2-3, with D possibly matching TRBD1 (5 bases). V lost 2 bases, J lost 1 base, and 10 bases lay in between. Germline CDR1 is MRHNA and CDR2 is SNTAGT. This CDR3 contains 15 residues. CDR3 bases: TGTGCCAGCAGTGACGTGGGGCTAGGCACAGATACGCAGTATTTT. This codes for CASSDVGLGTDTQYF.

The chain employs TRBV7-9 and TRBJ1-3; D not resolved. This CDR3 is 15 amino acids long. Germline V CDR1 and CDR2: SEHNR, FQNEAQ (reference sequence). V was trimmed by 1 base and J by 5 bases, leaving 12 bases between them. In DNA form, the CDR3 reads TGTGCCAGCAGCTTAGAGAGGGCGCGAAGAAACACCATATATTTT. This translates into CASSLERARRNTIYF.

The rearrangement links TRBV4-3 to TRBJ1-1; 10 nucleotides align to TRBD1. CDR1 LGHNA and CDR2 YSLEER come from the germline V gene. The V and J ends lost 4 bases and 2 bases, in that order; junction bases with no gene match: 4. This CDR3 is built from 15 residues. The CDR3: CASSLGTGVNTEAFF. Here the CDR3 DNA reads TGCGCCAGCAGCCTCGGGACAGGGGTTAACACTGAAGCTTTCTTT.

V is TRBV27 and J is TRBJ2-2; no clear D gene. Germline V gene data show CDR1 as MNHEY and CDR2 as SMNVEV (reference sequence). This CDR3 spans 12 amino acids. V was cut by 3 bases and J by 4 bases, with 3 bases left in between. CDR3 in DNA: TGTGCCAGCAGTTTCCTCACCGGGGAGCTGTTTTTT. As protein: CASSFLTGELFF.

This clone has a single count. V is TRBV6-5 and J is TRBJ2-1; tentatively, D is TRBD2 (5 bases). CDR1 and CDR2 from the germline V gene are MNHEY and SVGAGI. Deletions cut 5 bases from V and 9 bases from J, with 14 bases between. This CDR3 comprises 13 residues. The CDR3 region is CASSRTPTAEQFF. DNA for the CDR3: TGTGCCAGCAGTCGGACTCCAACCGCTGAGCAGTTCTTC.

V is TRBV4-1 and J is TRBJ1-2; 11 bases map to TRBD1. This CDR3 region has 16 residues. Germline V lookup: CDR1 MGHRA, CDR2 YSYEKL. The junction had 10 bases not matched to a gene; V was cut back by 4 bases and J by 6 bases. The CDR3 spells CASSPGPGQGGDGYTF. The CDR3, as DNA: TGCGCCAGCAGCCCCGGGCCGGGACAGGGGGGTGATGGCTACACCTTC.

This clone was seen once. The genes are TRBV12-3 or TRBV12-4 and TRBJ2-4; tentatively, D is TRBD2 (7 bases). The CDR3 runs 13 residues. Trimming took off 3 bases at V and 8 bases at J, with 11 bases between the two ends. The CDR3 DNA is TGTGCCAGCAGTTTGGTAGGGGGGGACATTCAGTACTTC. Its translation is CASSLVGGDIQYF.